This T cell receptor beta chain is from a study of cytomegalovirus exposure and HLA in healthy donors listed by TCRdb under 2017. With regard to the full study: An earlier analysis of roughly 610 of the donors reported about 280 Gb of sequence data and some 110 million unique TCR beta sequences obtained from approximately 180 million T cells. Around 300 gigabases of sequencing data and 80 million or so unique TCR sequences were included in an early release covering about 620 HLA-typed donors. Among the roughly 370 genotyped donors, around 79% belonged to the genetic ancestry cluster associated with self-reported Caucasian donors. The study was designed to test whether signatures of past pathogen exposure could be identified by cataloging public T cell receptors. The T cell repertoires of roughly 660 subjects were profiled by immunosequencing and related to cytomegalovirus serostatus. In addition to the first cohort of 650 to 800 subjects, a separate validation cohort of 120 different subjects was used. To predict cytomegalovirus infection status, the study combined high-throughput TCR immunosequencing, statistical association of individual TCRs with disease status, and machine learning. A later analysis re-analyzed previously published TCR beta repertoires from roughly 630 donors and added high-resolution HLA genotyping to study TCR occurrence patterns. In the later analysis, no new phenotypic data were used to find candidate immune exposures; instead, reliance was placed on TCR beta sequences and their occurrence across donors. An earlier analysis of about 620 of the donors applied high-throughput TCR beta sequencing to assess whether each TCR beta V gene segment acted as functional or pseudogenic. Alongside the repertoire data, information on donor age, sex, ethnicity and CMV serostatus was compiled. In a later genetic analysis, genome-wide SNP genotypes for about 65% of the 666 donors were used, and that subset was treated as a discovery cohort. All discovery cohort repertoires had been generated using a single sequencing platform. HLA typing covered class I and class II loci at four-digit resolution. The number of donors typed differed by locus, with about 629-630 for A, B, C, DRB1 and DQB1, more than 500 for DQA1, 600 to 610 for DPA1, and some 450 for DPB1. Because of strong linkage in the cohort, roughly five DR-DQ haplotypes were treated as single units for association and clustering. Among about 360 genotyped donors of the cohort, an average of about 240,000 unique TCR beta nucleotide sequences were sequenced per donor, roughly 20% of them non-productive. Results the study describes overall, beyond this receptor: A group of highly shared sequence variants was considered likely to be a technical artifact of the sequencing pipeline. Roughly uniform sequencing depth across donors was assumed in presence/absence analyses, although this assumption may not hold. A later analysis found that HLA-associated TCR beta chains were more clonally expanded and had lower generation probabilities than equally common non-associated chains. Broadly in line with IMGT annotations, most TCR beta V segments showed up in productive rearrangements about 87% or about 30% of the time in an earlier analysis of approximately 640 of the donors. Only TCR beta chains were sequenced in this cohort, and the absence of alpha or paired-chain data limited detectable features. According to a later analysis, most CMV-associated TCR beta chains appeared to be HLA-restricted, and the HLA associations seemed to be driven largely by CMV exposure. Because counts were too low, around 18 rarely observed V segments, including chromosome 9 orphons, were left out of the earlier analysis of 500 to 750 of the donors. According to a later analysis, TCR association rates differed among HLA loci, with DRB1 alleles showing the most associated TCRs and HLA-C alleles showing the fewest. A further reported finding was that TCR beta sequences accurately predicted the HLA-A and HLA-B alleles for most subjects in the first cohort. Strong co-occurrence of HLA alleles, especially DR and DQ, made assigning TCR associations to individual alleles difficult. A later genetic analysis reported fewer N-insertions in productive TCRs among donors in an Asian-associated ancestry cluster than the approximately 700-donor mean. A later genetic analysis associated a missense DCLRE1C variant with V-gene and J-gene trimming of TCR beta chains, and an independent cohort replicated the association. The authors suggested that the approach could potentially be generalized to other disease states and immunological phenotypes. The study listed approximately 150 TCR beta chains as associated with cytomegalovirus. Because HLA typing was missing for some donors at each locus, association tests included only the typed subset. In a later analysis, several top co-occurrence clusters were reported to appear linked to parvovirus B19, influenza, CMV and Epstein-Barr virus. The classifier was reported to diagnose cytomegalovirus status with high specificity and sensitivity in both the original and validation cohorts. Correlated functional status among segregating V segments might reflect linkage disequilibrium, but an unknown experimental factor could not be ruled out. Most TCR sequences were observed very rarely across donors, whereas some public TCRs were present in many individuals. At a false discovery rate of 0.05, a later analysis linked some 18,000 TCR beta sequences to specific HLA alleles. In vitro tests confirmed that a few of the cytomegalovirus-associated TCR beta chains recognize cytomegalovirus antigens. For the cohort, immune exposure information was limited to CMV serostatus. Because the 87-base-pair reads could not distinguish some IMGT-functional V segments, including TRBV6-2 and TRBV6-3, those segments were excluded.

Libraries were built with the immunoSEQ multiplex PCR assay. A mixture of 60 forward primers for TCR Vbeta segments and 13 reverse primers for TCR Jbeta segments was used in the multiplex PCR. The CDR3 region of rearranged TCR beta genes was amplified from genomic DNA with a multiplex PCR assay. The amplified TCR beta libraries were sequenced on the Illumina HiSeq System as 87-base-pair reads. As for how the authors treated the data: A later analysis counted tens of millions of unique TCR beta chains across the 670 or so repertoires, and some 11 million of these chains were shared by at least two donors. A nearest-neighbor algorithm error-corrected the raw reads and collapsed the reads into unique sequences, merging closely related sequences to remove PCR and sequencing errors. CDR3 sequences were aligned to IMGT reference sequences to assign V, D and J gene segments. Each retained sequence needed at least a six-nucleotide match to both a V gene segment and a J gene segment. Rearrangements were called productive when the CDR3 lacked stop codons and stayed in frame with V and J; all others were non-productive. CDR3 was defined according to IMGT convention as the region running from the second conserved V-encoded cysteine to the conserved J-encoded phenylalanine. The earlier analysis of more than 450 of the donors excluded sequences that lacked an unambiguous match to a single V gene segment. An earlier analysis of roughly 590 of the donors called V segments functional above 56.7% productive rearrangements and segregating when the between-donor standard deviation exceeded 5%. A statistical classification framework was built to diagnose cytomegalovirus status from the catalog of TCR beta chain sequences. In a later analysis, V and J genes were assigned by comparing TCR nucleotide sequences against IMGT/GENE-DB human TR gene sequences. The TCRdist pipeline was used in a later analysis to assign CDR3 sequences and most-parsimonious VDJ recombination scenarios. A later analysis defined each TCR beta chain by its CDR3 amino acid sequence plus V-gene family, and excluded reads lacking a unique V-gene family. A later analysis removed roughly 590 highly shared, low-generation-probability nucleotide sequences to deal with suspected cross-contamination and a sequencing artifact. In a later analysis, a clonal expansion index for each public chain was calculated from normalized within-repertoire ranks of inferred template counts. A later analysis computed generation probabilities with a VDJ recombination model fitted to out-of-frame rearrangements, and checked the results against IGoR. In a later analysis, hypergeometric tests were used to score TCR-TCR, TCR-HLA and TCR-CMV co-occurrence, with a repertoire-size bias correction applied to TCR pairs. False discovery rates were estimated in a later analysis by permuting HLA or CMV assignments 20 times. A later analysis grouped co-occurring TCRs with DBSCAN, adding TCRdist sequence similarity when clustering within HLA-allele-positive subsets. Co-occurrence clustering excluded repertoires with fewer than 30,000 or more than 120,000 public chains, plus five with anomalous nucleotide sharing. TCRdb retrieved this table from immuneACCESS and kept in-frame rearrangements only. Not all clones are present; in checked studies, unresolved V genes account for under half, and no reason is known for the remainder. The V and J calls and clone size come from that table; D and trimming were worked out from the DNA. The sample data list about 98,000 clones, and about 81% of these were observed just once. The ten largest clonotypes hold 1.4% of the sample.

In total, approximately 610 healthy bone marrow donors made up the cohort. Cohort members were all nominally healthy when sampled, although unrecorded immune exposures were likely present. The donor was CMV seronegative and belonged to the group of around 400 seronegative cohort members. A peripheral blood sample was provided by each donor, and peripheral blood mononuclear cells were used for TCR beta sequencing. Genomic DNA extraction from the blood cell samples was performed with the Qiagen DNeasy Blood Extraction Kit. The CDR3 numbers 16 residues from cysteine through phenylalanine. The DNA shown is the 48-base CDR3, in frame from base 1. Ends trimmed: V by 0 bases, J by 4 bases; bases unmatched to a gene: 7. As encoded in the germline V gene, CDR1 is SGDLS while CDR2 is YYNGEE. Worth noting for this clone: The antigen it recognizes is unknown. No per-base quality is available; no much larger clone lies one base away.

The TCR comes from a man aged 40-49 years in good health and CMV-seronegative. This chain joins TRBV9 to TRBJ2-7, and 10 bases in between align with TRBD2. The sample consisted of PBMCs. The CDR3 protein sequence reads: CASSVASGGGFYEQYF. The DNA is TGTGCCAGCAGCGTAGCTAGCGGGGGTGGTTTTTACGAGCAGTACTTC.